Listed below are T cell receptor beta chains from one sample, sequenced in a study of T cells in Graves' hyperthyroidism and ophthalmopathy. TCRdb analysed the multiplex PCR reads with MiXCR anew, one entry per CDR3 protein. The sample holds under 400,000 distinct CDR3 sequences, roughly 14% seen once. The sample was blood. The receptors here all came from a woman in her late teens or twenties with Graves' hyperthyroidism that later progressed to Graves' ophthalmopathy. Each CDR3 is given with its conserved first and last residue. A D gene is named only where the DNA matches it firmly. Expanded clones get a size class; other rows say once, few or many, or leave the size out.

TRBV19	.	many	TRBJ1-1	TGTGCCAGTAGTACGGCGACACAACTTGAAGCTTTCTTT	CASSTATQLEAFF
TRBV12-3/TRBV12-4	TRBD1	many	TRBJ1-5	TGTGCCAGCACTCGTGGACAGGTCAATCAGCCCCAGCATTTT	CASTRGQVNQPQHF
TRBV7-9	TRBD2	many	TRBJ2-1	TGTGCCAGCAGCCCGCGAGTCCCTAGCGGGGGGAACAATGAGCAGTTCTTC	CASSPRVPSGGNNEQFF
TRBV3-2	.	.	TRBJ2-5	TGTGCCAGCAGCCAAGATCTGGGGGGGACAACTCAAGAGACCCAGTACTTC	CASSQDLGGTTQETQYF
TRBV7-9	.	.	TRBJ2-3	TGTGCCAGCAGCCCCGCTCGCCCGGATACGCAGTATTTT	CASSPARPDTQYF
TRBV5-1	.	few	TRBJ2-2	TGCGCCAGCAGCTTGGTCGCCCTCTCTGTGGCCGGGGAGCTGTTTTTT	CASSLVALSVAGELFF
TRBV7-8	.	many	TRBJ1-2	TGTGCCAGCAGCTTAGCGTCTAGGGGCCATGGCTACACCTTC	CASSLASRGHGYTF
TRBV20-1	.	many	TRBJ2-3	TGCAGTGCACCAAAGACAGGTTACACAGATACGCAGTATTTT	CSAPKTGYTDTQYF
TRBV4-2	.	few	TRBJ2-3	TGTGCCAGCAGCCCACCCTCGTATACGCAGTATTTT	CASSPPSYTQYF
TRBV10-3	.	many	TRBJ2-3	TGTGCCATCAGACCCCCGACCAGCACAGATACGCAGTATTTT	CAIRPPTSTDTQYF
TRBV6-2/TRBV6-3	.	many	TRBJ2-7	TGTGCCAGCAGTTACGGGACCACGTACGAGCAGTACTTC	CASSYGTTYEQYF
TRBV5-1	TRBD1	.	TRBJ1-4	TGCGCCAGCAGCTATCCGGGACAGGGGGCTGAAAAACTGTTTTTT	CASSYPGQGAEKLFF
TRBV5-6	TRBD2	.	TRBJ2-3	TGTGCCAGCAGCTCGTCGGGGGAGGGAGATACGCAGTATTTT	CASSSSGEGDTQYF
TRBV20-1	TRBD1	many	TRBJ2-1	TGCAGTGCTACGGACAGGGACGCCTCCGTTGGCTATGAGCAGTTCTTC	CSATDRDASVGYEQFF
TRBV20-1	.	.	TRBJ2-5	TGCAGTGCTCAAGGGACCAACCAAGAGACCCAGTACTTC	CSAQGTNQETQYF
TRBV27	TRBD2	many	TRBJ2-7	TGTGCCAGCAGTCGGGGAGACGGGACTAGCGTCTACGAGCAGTACTTC	CASSRGDGTSVYEQYF
TRBV5-5	.	.	TRBJ2-7	TGCGCCAGCAGCCAATTAATCTCCTACGAGCAGTACTTC	CASSQLISYEQYF
TRBV27	TRBD1	.	TRBJ2-7	TGTGCCAGCAGTTGGACAGGGGTGGACGAGCAGTACTTC	CASSWTGVDEQYF
TRBV2	.	many	TRBJ1-2	TGTGCCAGCAGTGAACGGGGAACAACAGGAGGCTACACCTTC	CASSERGTTGGYTF
TRBV7-2	TRBD1	many	TRBJ2-7	TGTGCCAGCAGCCCCACAGGGGGCGCGTACGAGCAGTACTTC	CASSPTGGAYEQYF
TRBV15	.	many	TRBJ2-3	TGTGCCACCAGCAGAGTTAGAGATACGCAGTATTTT	CATSRVRDTQYF
TRBV2	.	many	TRBJ2-5	TGTGCCAGCAGTGATCTGGGTCTGGAGACCCAGTACTTC	CASSDLGLETQYF